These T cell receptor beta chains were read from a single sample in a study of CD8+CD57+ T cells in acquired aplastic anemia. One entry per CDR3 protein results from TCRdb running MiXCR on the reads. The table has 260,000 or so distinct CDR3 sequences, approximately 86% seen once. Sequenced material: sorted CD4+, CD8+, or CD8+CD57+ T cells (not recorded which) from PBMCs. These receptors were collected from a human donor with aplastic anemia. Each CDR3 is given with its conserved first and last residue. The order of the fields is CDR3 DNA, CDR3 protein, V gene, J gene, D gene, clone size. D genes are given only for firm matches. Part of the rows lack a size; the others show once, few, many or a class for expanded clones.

TGTGCCAGCAGCTTTGGCCGGGAGTACGATACGCAGTTCTTC	CASSFGREYDTQFF	TRBV15	TRBJ2-1	NA	NA
TGTGCCAGCAGTCCTCACCGGGAAGGGAACACTGAAGCTTTCTTT	CASSPHREGNTEAFF	TRBV6-1	TRBJ1-1	NA	many
TGTGCCAGTAGTATAGCTAGCGGGGGTGGGGCAGATACGCAGTATTTT	CASSIASGGGADTQYF	TRBV19	TRBJ2-3	TRBD2	few
TGTGCCAGCAGCTCTCTAGGTTGGGCAGCCAGGGAGTATTTT	CASSSLGWAAREYF	TRBV7-3	TRBJ2-3	NA	once
TGTGCCAGCAGCGTGACCTATGGGAGCGGAGCCCCGCATTTT	CASSVTYGSGAPHF	TRBV7-2	TRBJ1-5	NA	NA
TGTGCCAGCAGCTTTCAAAGAAGCGGGAGTCCCTACAATGAGCAGTTCTTC	CASSFQRSGSPYNEQFF	TRBV7-9	TRBJ2-1	TRBD2	NA
TGTGCCAGCAGCATCACCGGAGGCGGGAACGATGCCCACACCTTC	CASSITGGGNDAHTF	TRBV7-3	TRBJ1-2	NA	NA
TGTGCCAGCCGGTGGACAAGGGAGACCCAGTACTTC	CASRWTRETQYF	TRBV7-3	TRBJ2-5	NA	NA
TGTGCCCAGAGCTCCTACAATGAGCAGTACTTC	CAQSSYNEQYF	TRBV19	TRBJ2-5	NA	NA
TGTGCCAGCAGCATAACCGGGACTAGCACATACAATGATTTT	CASSITGTSTYNDF	TRBV7-2	TRBJ2-3	TRBD2	NA
TGTGCCAGCAGCTTCCGGGACAGTTCCATTAACTATGGCTACACCTTC	CASSFRDSSINYGYTF	TRBV5-8	TRBJ1-2	TRBD1	once
TGCGCCAGCAGCCAAGTCGTGCGGTTGGGGCAGCCCCAGCATTTT	CASSQVVRLGQPQHF	TRBV4-1	TRBJ1-5	NA	NA
TGTGCCAGCAGCTTAGGGGGGCATACGCAGTATTTT	CASSLGGHTQYF	TRBV11-3	TRBJ2-3	NA	NA
TGTGCCAGCAGCTTACCGGGAAGTCCCGGGACGCATTATCAGTTCTTC	CASSLPGSPGTHYQFF	TRBV7-9	TRBJ2-1	NA	NA
NA	CASSLSDTQYFGPF	TRBV7-9	TRBJ2-3	NA	NA
TGTGCCAGCGGGGACGGGGGCAAAGATACGCAGTTT	CASGDGGKDTQF	TRBV7-9	TRBJ2-4	NA	NA
TGTGCCAGCAGCTCGGCGGGTAGCTACGGGGCCAACGTCTTT	CASSSAGSYGANVF	TRBV7-9	TRBJ1-6	NA	few
TGTGCCAGCAGCTCGATGGAGAACACTGAAGCTTTCTTT	CASSSMENTEAFF	TRBV7-9	TRBJ1-1	NA	NA
TGTGCCACCAGCAGAGATAGGGGCTGGTCTAACTATGGCTACACCTTC	CATSRDRGWSNYGYTF	TRBV15	TRBJ1-2	NA	few
TGTGCTAGCAGTCTCTGGGGGCAGGGAATCGGTGAGCAGTTCTTC	CASSLWGQGIGEQFF	TRBV7-7	TRBJ2-1	NA	NA
TGCAGTGCCCCTCCGGCAGGTCACTACGAGCAGTACTTC	CSAPPAGHYEQYF	TRBV20-1	TRBJ2-7	NA	NA